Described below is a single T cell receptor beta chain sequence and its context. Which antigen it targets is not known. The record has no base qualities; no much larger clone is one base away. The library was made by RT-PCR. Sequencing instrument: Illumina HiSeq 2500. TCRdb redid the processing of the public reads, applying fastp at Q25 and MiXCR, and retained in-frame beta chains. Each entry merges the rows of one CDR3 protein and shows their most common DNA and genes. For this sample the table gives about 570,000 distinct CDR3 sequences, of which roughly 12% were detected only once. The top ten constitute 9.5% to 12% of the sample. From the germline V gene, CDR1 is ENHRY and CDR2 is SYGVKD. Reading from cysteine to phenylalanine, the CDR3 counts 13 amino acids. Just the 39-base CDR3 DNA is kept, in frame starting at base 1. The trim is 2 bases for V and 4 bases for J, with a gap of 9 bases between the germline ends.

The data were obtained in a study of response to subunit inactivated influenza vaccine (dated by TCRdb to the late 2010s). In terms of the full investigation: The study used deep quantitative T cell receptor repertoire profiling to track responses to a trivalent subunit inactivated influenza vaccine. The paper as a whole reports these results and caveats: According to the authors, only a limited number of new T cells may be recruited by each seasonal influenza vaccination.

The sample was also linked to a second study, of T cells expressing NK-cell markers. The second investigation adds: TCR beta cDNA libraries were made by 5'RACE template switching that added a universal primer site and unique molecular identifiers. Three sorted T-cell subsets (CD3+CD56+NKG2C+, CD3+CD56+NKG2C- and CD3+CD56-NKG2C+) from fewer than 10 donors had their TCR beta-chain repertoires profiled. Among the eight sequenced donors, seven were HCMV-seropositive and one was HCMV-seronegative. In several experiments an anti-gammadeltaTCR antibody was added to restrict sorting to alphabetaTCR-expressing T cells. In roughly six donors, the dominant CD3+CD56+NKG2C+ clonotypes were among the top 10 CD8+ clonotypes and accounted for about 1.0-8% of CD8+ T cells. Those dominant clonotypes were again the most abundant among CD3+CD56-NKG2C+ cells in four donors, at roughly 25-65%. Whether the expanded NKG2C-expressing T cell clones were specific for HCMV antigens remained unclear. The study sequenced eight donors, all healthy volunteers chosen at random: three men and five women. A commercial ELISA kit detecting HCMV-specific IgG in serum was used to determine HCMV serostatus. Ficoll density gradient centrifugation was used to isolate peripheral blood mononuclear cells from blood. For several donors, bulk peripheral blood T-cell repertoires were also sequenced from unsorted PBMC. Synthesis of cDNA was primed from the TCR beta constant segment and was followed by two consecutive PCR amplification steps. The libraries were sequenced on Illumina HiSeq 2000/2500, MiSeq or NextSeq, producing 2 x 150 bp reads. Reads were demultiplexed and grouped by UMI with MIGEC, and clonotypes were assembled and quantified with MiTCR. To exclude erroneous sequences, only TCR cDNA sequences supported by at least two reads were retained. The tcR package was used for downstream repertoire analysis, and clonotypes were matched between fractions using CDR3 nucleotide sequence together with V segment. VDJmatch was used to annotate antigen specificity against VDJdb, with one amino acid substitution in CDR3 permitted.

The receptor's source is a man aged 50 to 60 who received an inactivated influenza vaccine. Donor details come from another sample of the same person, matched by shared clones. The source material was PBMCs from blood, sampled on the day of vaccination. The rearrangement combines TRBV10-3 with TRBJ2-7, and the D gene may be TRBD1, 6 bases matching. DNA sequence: TGTGCCATCAGTGAGAGGGACATTTACGAGCAGTACTTC. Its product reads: CAISERDIYEQYF.